This T cell receptor beta chain was retrieved from a study of T cell repertoires in cytomegalovirus infection. CDR3 length equals 16 residues. Germline V CDR1 and CDR2: MGHRA, YSYEKL. V lost 0 bases and J 5 bases, leaving 14 bases between the germline ends. This clonotype was seen only a few times. The antigen is not known. TCRdb reprocessed the reads via MiXCR and lists one record per CDR3 protein. The profile shows about 280,000 distinct CDR3 sequences, under 25% of them singletons. This TCR was recovered from a human donor in good health (CMV status not recorded). Some clones in this sample may be carry-over from other donors' samples. Sequenced here: cultured PBMCs, sampled from culture after CMV antigen stimulation. The genes are TRBV4-1 and TRBJ1-5; weak D call: TRBD1 (6 bases). The CDR3 sequence: CASSQEGRGSHQPQHF. As DNA, the CDR3 is TGCGCCAGCAGCCAAGAAGGCAGGGGATCACATCAGCCCCAGCATTTT.